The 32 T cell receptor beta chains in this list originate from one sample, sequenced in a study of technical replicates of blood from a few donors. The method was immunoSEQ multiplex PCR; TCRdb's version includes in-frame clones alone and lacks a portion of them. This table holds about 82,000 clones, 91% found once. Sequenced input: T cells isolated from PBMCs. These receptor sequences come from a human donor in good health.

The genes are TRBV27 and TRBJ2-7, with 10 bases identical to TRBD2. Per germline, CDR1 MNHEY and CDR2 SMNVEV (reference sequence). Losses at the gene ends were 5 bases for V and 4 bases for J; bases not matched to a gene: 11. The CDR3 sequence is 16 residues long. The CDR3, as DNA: TGTGCCAGCAGTCCCGACAGCACTAGCGGGACTTACGAGCAGTACTTC. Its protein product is CASSPDSTSGTYEQYF.

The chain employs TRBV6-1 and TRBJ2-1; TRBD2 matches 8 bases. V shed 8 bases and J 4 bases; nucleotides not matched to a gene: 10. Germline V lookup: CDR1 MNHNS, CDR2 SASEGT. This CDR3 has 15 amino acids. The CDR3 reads CASPPGLGYYNEQFF. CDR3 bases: TGTGCCAGCCCTCCGGGACTAGGTTATTACAATGAGCAGTTCTTC.

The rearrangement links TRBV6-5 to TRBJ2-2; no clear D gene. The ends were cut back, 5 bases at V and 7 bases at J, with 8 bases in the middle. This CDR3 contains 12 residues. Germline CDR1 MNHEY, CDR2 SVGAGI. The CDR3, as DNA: TGTGCCAGCAGTAAGAGTCTCGGGGAGCTGTTTTTT. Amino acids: CASSKSLGELFF.

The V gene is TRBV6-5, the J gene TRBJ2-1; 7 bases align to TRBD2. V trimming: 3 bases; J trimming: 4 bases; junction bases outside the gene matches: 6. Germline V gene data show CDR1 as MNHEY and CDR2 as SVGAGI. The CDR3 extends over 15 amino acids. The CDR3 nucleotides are TGTGCCAGCAGTTATAAACTAGCGAGTTACAATGAGCAGTTCTTC. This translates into CASSYKLASYNEQFF.

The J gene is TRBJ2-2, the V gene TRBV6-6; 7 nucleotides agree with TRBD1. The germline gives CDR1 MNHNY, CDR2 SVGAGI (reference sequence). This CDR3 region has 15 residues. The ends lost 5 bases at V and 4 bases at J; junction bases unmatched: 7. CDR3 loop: CASSKTGLGTGELFF. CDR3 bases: TGTGCCAGCAGTAAGACAGGGCTGGGCACCGGGGAGCTGTTTTTT.

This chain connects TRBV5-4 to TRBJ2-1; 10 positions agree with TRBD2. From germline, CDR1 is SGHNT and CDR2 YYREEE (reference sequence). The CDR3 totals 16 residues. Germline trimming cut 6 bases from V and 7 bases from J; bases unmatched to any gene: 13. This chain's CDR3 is CASTTRLAGGWNEQFF. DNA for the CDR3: TGTGCCAGCACCACGAGATTAGCGGGAGGTTGGAATGAGCAGTTCTTC. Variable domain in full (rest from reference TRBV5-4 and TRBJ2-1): ETGVTQSPTHLIKTRGQQVTLRCSSQSGHNTVSWYQQALGQGPQFIFQYYREEENGRGNFPPRFSGLQFPNYSSELNVNALELDDSALYLCASTTRLAGGWNEQFFGPGTRLTVL.

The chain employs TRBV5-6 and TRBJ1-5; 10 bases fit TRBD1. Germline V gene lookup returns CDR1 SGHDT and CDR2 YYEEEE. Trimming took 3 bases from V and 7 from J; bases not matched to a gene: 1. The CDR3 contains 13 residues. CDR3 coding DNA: TGTGCCAGCAGCTGGGACAGGGGCCAGCCCCAGCATTTT. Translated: CASSWDRGQPQHF.

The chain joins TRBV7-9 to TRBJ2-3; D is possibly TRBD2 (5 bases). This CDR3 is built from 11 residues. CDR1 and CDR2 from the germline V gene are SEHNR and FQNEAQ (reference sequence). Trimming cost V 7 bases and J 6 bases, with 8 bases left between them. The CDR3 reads CASTRGDTQYF. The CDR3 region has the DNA TGTGCCAGCACCCGAGGGGATACGCAGTATTTT. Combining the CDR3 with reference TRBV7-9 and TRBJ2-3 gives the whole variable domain DTGVSQNPRHKITKRGQNVTFRCDPISEHNRLYWYRQTLGQGPEFLTYFQNEAQLEKSRLLSDRFSAERPKGSFSTLEIQRTEQGDSAMYLCASTRGDTQYFGPGTRLTVL.

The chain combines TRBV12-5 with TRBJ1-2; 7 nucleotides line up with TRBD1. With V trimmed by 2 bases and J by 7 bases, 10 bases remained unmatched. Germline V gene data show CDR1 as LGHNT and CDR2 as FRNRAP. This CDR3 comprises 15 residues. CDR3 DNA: TGTGCTAGTGGTTTGTCTTTGACAGGGTCCGGTGGCTACACCTTC. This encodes CASGLSLTGSGGYTF.

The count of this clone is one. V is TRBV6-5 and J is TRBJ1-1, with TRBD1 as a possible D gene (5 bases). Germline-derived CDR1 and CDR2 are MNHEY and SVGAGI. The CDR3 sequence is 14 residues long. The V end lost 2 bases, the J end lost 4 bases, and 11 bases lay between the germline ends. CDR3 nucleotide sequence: TGTGCCAGCAGTTACGTATCGGGGGGCACTGAAGCTTTCTTT. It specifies CASSYVSGGTEAFF.

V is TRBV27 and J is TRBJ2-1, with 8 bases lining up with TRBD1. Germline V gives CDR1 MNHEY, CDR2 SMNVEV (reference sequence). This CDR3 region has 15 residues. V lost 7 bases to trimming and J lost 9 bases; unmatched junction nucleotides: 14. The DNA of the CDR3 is TGTGCCAGCAAGCCCTCGGCAGGGGGCTTGAGTGAGCAGTTCTTC. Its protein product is CASKPSAGGLSEQFF.

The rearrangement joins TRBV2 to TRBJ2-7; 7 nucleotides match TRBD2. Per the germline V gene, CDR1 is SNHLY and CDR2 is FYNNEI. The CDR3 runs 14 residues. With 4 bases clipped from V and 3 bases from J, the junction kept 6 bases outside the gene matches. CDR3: CASSVGTTYYEQYF. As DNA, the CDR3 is TGTGCCAGCAGTGTCGGGACTACCTACTACGAGCAGTACTTC.

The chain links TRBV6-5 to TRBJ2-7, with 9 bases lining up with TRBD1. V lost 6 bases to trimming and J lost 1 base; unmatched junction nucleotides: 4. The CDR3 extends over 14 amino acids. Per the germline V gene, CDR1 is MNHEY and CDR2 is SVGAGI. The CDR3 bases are TGTGCCAGCAGCGGGACAGGGAGATCCTACGAGCAGTACTTC. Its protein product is CASSGTGRSYEQYF.

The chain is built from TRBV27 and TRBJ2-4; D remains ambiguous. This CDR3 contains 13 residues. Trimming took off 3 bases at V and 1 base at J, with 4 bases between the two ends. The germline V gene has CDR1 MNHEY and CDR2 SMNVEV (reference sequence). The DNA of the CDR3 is TGTGCCAGCAGTTTCAGGGCCAAAAACATTCAGTACTTC. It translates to CASSFRAKNIQYF.

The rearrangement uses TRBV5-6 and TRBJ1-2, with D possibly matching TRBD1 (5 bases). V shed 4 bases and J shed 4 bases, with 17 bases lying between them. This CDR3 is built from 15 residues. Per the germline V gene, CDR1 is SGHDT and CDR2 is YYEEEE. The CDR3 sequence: CASSLWGDSRYGYTF. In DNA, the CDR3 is TGTGCCAGCAGCCTCTGGGGGGACTCCCGCTATGGCTACACCTTC.

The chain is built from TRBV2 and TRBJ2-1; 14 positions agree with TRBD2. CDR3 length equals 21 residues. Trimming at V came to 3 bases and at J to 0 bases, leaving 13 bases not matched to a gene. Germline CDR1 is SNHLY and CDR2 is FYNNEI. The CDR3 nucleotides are TGTGCCAGCAGTGATGCCAGGACTAGCGGGAGGCCTTCAAGCTCCTACAATGAGCAGTTCTTC. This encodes CASSDARTSGRPSSSYNEQFF.

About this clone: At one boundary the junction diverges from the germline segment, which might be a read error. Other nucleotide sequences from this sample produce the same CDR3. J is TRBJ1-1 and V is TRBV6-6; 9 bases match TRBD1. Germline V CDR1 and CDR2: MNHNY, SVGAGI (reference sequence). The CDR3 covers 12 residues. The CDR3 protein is CASSRTGVEAFF. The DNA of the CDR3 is TGTGCCAGCAGTAGGACAGGGGTTGAAGCCTTCTTT.

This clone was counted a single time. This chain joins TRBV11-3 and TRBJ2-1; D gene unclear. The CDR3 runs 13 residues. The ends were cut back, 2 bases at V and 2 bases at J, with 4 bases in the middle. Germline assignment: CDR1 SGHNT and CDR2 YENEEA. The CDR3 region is CASSLLAYNEQFF. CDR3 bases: TGTGCCAGCAGCTTACTAGCCTACAATGAGCAGTTCTTC.

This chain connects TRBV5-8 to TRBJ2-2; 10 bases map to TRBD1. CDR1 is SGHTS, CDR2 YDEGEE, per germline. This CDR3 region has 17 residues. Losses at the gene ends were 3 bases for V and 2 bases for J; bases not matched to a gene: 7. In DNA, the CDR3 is TGTGCCAGCAGCTGGGCCGGGACAGGGGAAAACACCGGGGAGCTGTTTTTT. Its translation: CASSWAGTGENTGELFF.

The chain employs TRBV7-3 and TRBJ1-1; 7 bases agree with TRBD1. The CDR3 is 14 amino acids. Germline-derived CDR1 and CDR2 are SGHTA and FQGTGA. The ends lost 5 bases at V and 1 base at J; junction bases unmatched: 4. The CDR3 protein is CASSATGENTEAFF. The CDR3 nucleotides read TGTGCCAGCAGCGCTACAGGGGAGAACACTGAAGCTTTCTTT.

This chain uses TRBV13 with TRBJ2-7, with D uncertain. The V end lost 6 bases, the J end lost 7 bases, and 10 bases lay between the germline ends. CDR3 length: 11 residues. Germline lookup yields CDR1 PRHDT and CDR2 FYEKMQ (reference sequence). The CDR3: CASSFGREQYF. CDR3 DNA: TGTGCCAGCAGTTTTGGGCGAGAGCAGTACTTC.

The CDR3 DNA follows: TGTGCCAGCAGCGGAACCGGGACAGGGGACACTGAAGCTTTCTTT. Translated, it gives CASSGTGTGDTEAFF. The chain combines TRBV9 with TRBJ1-1, with TRBD1 matching over 10 bases. The CDR3 is 15 amino acids. V was pared by 3 bases and J by 3 bases, with 5 bases of the junction left unmatched. Germline V gives CDR1 SGDLS, CDR2 YYNGEE.

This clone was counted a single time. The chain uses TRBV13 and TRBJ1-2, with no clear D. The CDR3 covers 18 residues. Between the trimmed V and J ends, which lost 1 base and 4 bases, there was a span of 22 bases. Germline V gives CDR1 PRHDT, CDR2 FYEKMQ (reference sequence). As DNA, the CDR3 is TGTGCCAGCAGCTTAGAGGTAGCGCCCCTTCCCCAGATCTATGGCTACACCTTC. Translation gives CASSLEVAPLPQIYGYTF.

The CDR3 region has the DNA TGTGCCAGCAGCGGGGGACAGGGGAATGCGCCCCAGCATTTT. It encodes CASSGGQGNAPQHF. This chain joins TRBV7-9 and TRBJ1-5; TRBD1 agrees at 10 bases. Germline CDR1 reads SEHNR; CDR2 reads FQNEAQ (reference sequence). The CDR3 is 14 amino acids. V lost 5 bases and J lost 9; bases outside the gene matches: 7. The whole variable domain, remainder taken from reference TRBV7-9 and TRBJ1-5, is DTGVSQNPRHKITKRGQNVTFRCDPISEHNRLYWYRQTLGQGPEFLTYFQNEAQLEKSRLLSDRFSAERPKGSFSTLEIQRTEQGDSAMYLCASSGGQGNAPQHFGDGTRLSIL.

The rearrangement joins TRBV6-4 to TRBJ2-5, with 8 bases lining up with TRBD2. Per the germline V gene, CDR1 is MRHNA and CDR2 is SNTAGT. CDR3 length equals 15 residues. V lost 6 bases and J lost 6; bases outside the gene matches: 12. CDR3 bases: TGTGCCAGCAGGAGGTTCAAGCGGGAGAAGCAGACCCAGTACTTC. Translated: CASRRFKREKQTQYF.

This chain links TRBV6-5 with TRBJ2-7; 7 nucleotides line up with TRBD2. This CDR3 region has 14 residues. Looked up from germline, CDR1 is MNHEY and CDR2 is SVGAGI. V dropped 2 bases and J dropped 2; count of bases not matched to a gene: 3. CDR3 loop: CASSYASGTYEQYF. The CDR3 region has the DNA TGTGCCAGCAGTTACGCTAGCGGAACCTACGAGCAGTACTTC.

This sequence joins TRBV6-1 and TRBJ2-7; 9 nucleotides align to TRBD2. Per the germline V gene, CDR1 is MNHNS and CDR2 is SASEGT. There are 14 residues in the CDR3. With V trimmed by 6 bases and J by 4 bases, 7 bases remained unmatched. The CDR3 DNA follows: TGTGCCAGCAGCCCAACTAGCGGGTTTTACGAGCAGTACTTC. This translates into CASSPTSGFYEQYF.

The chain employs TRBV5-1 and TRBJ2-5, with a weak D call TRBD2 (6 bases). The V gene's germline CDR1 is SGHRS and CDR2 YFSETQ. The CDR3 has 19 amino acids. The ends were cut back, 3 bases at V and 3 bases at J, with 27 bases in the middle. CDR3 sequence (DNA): TGCGCCAGCAGCTCCCTCCGGGGGAACGTTAAGCGCGGAGAAGAGACCCAGTACTTC. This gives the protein CASSSLRGNVKRGEETQYF.

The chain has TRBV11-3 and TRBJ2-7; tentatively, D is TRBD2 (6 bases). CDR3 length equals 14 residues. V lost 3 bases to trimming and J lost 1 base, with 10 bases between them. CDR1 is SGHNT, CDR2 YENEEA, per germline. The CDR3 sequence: CASSLGLGSYEQYF. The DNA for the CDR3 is TGTGCCAGCAGCTTGGGACTGGGATCCTACGAGCAGTACTTC.

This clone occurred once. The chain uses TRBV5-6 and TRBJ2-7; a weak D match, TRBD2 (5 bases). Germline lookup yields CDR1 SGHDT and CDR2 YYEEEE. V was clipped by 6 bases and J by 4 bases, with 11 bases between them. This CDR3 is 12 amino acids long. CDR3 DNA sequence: TGTGCCAGCACTCGTTCGGGATACGAGCAGTACTTC. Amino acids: CASTRSGYEQYF.

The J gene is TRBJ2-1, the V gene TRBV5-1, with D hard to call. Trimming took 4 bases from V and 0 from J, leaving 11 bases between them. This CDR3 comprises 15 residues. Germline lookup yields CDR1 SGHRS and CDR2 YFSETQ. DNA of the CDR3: TGCGCCAGCAGCCCAGACCGGAGCTCCTACAATGAGCAGTTCTTC. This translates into CASSPDRSSYNEQFF. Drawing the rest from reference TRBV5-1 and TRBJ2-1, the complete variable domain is KAGVTQTPRYLIKTRGQQVTLSCSPISGHRSVSWYQQTPGQGLQFLFEYFSETQRNKGNFPGRFSGRQFSNSRSEMNVSTLELGDSALYLCASSPDRSSYNEQFFGPGTRLTVL.

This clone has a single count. The CDR3 sequence is CASSPSGEYQPQHF. CDR3 in DNA: TGTGCCAGCTCACCTTCAGGGGAGTATCAGCCCCAGCATTTT. This chain uses TRBV18 with TRBJ1-5; D is perhaps TRBD1 (6 bases). The germline gives CDR1 KGHSH, CDR2 LQKENI. Trimming removed 3 bases from V and 5 bases from J, with 11 bases in between. This CDR3 region has 14 residues.